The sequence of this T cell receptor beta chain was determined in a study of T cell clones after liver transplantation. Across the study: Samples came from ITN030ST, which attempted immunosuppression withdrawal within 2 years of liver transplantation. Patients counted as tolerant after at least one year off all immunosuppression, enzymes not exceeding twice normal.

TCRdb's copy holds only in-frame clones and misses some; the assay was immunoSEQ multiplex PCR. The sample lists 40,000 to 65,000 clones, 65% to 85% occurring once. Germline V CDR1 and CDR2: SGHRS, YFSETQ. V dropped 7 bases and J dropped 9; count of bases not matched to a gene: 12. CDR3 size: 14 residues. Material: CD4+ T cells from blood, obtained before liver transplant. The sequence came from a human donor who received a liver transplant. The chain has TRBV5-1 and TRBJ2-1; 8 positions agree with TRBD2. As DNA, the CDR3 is TGCGCCAGCGGGGTACTAGCGGATGGTCTTGAGCAGTTCTTC. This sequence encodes CASGVLADGLEQFF. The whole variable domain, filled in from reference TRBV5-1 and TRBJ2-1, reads KAGVTQTPRYLIKTRGQQVTLSCSPISGHRSVSWYQQTPGQGLQFLFEYFSETQRNKGNFPGRFSGRQFSNSRSEMNVSTLELGDSALYLCASGVLADGLEQFFGPGTRLTVL.